The rows below give T cell receptor beta chains drawn from one sample of a study of T cells of healthy individuals. Each CDR3 protein gets one entry after TCRdb re-called the 5' RACE reads with MiXCR. The repertoire holds around 63,000 distinct CDR3 sequences, with about 17% as singletons. The source of these receptors is a human donor in good health. CDR3s include the opening cysteine and the closing phenylalanine or tryptophan. A D gene is named only where the DNA matches it firmly. Clone sizes are given selectively: once, few, many, or a class where the clone is expanded.

CDR3 protein,CDR3 DNA,J gene,D gene,clone size,V gene
CASSVYELIGTGYSNYGYTF,TGTGCCAGCAGTGTGTACGAGCTCATAGGGACAGGCTACTCTAACTATGGCTACACCTTC,TRBJ1-2,TRBD1,few,TRBV2
CATSRRSGPREYNEQFF,TGTGCCACCAGCAGGCGGTCAGGTCCCCGGGAATACAATGAGCAGTTCTTC,TRBJ2-1,NA,NA,TRBV15
CASRVEPNTEAFF,TGTGCCAGCAGGGTAGAACCGAACACTGAAGCTTTCTTT,TRBJ1-1,NA,NA,TRBV6-6
CSASERGGPETQYF,TGCAGTGCTAGTGAGCGGGGGGGCCCGGAGACCCAGTACTTC,TRBJ2-5,TRBD2,many,TRBV20-1
CASFFSGRKWEQYF,TGTGCCAGCTTTTTTAGCGGGAGAAAATGGGAGCAGTACTTC,TRBJ2-7,TRBD2,many,TRBV27
CASSQDYEQYF,TGTGCCAGCAGCCAAGACTACGAGCAGTACTTC,TRBJ2-7,NA,many,TRBV3-1
CASNGFSGTEAFF,TGTGCCAGCAACGGGTTTTCGGGCACTGAAGCTTTCTTT,TRBJ1-1,NA,NA,TRBV2
CASSPPGTDTQYF,TGTGCCAGCTCACCACCGGGCACAGATACGCAGTATTTT,TRBJ2-3,NA,many,TRBV18
CASSQEHDQPQHF,TGCGCCAGCAGCCAAGAACATGATCAGCCCCAGCATTTT,TRBJ1-5,NA,few,TRBV4-3
CSGTKATEQYF,TGCAGCGGGACTAAGGCAACCGAGCAGTACTTC,TRBJ2-7,NA,many,TRBV29-1
CASSLSGPRAFF,TGCGCCAGCAGCTTGTCGGGTCCCCGAGCTTTCTTT,TRBJ1-1,NA,NA,TRBV5-1
CSALVGRGSYEQYF,TGCAGTGCTCTCGTGGGCCGGGGGTCCTACGAGCAGTACTTC,TRBJ2-7,NA,few,TRBV20-1
CASSSGLAENTGELFF,TGCGCCAGCAGCTCAGGACTAGCTGAGAACACCGGGGAGCTGTTTTTT,TRBJ2-2,TRBD2,NA,TRBV5-1
CASTSGGGTGELFF,TGTGCCAGCACTTCAGGGGGTGGCACCGGGGAGCTGTTTTTT,TRBJ2-2,TRBD1,NA,TRBV2
CASTPEAGVSYEQYF,TGTGCCTCCACCCCTGAAGCGGGAGTCTCCTACGAGCAGTACTTC,TRBJ2-7,TRBD2,many,TRBV7-6
CASSLSGTSGDEQYF,TGCGCCAGCAGCCTCTCGGGGACTAGCGGCGACGAGCAGTACTTC,TRBJ2-7,TRBD2,NA,TRBV4-1
CASSGHTRTDTQYF,TGTGCCAGCAGTGGCCACACACGCACAGATACGCAGTATTTT,TRBJ2-3,NA,few,TRBV25-1
CASSPGSYNSPLHF,TGTGCCAGCAGCCCAGGCTCCTATAATTCACCCCTCCACTTT,TRBJ1-6,NA,many,TRBV7-9
CASSDGLTEVNNEQFF,TGTGCCAGCAGTGATGGACTGACTGAGGTGAACAATGAGCAGTTCTTC,TRBJ2-1,NA,NA,TRBV2
CASSQELGQTSGEQYF,TGCGCCAGCAGCCAAGAGTTAGGACAGACAAGTGGCGAGCAGTACTTC,TRBJ2-7,NA,many,TRBV4-3
CATSDDQGQGQFF,TGTGCCACCAGTGATGACCAGGGACAGGGGCAGTTCTTC,TRBJ2-1,TRBD1,few,TRBV24-1
CASSFLGSVYNEQFF,TGTGCCAGCAGCTTTTTAGGAAGCGTATACAATGAGCAGTTCTTC,TRBJ2-1,NA,many,TRBV7-2
CSASRADGTDTQYF,TGCAGTGCTAGTAGAGCGGACGGCACAGATACGCAGTATTTT,TRBJ2-3,NA,NA,TRBV20-1
CASSQDSGGGAKNIQYF,TGTGCCAGCAGCCAAGATTCGGGGGGGGGAGCCAAAAACATTCAGTACTTC,TRBJ2-4,TRBD2,many,TRBV3-1
CASSDRNTGELFF,TGTGCCAGCAGTGACAGGAACACCGGGGAGCTGTTTTTT,TRBJ2-2,NA,many,TRBV6-4
CASSSSGSGYNEQFF,TGTGCCAGCAGTTCCAGCGGGAGTGGGTACAATGAGCAGTTCTTC,TRBJ2-1,TRBD2,many,TRBV7-3
CASSGTELREQYF,TGTGCCAGTTCCGGGACGGAGCTACGGGAGCAGTACTTC,TRBJ2-7,NA,many,TRBV18
CASSEGGYGNQPQHF,TGCGCCAGCAGTGAGGGGGGGTATGGCAATCAGCCCCAGCATTTT,TRBJ1-5,NA,few,TRBV10-2
CASSLGGQYEQYF,TGTGCCAGCAGCTTGGGGGGGCAGTACGAGCAGTACTTC,TRBJ2-7,NA,NA,TRBV7-3